This T cell receptor beta chain is drawn from a study of radiotherapy plus CTLA-4 blockade in lung cancer. Looking at the study overall: Among patients, about 20% showed objective responses, and 30% to 40% had disease control.

Assay: immunoSEQ multiplex PCR; the TCRdb copy retains only in-frame clones and omits some. Among about 39,000 clones listed, more than 70% were seen once. Turning to this clone: What it binds is unknown.

Findings and limits, study-wide: After radiotherapy and ipilimumab, tumor-derived clones expanded in peripheral blood.

This specimen consisted of peripheral blood, obtained from a patient treated with radiotherapy plus ipilimumab. This clonotype was obtained from a human donor with non-small cell lung cancer that progressed on radiotherapy plus ipilimumab.

CDR3 sequence reads: CASSYPGQGRTEAFF. The CDR3 DNA sequence: TGTGCCAGCAGTTACCCGGGACAGGGCAGGACTGAAGCTTTCTTT. The chain is built from TRBV6-6 and TRBJ1-1; 9 bases line up with TRBD1. Germline loops: CDR1 MNHNY, CDR2 SVGAGI (reference sequence). J was trimmed by 5 bases and V by 2 bases; bases with no gene match: 6. There are 15 residues in the CDR3.